Following are 6 T cell receptor beta chains from one sample sequenced in a study of blood T cells in healthy people across ages. Combining a sample-barcoded 5' primer with a J-beta primer mix, a second PCR ran for about 6 to 11 cycles. In TCRdb, the 5' RACE reads were re-called with MiXCR into one record per CDR3 protein. The sample contains about 1.7 million distinct CDR3 sequences, 28% of which appear only once. The source material was blood. These receptors all stem from a woman younger than 45 in good health.

In this sample, this clonotype turned up a few times. The chain couples TRBV20-1 to TRBJ1-1, with a tentative D call TRBD1 (6 bases). This CDR3 has 14 amino acids. Trimming stripped 3 bases from V and 5 bases from J, with 16 bases between. The germline V gene encodes CDR1 DFQATT and CDR2 SNEGSKA (reference sequence). The CDR3 spells CSARFRGEGTEAFF. For the CDR3, the DNA is TGCAGTGCTAGGTTCAGGGGAGAAGGGACTGAAGCTTTCTTT.

The chain has TRBV7-9 and TRBJ1-1; unclear D gene. Trimming removed 6 bases at V and 3 bases at J, with 17 bases between. The V gene's germline CDR1 is SEHNR and CDR2 FQNEAQ (reference sequence). CDR3 length: 15 amino acids. The CDR3 loop reads CASRPPNQVDTEAFF. Here the CDR3 DNA reads TGTGCCAGCAGGCCACCCAATCAGGTGGACACTGAAGCTTTCTTT.

This rearrangement joins TRBV5-1 to TRBJ1-2; possibly TRBD1 for D (5 bases). V gave up 4 bases and J gave up 3 bases, with 22 bases separating them. The CDR3 consists of 17 residues. CDR1 is SGHRS and CDR2 is YFSETQ in the germline V gene. CDR3 residues: CASSPSPRQTRYYGYTF. The CDR3 nucleotides read TGCGCCAGCAGCCCCTCCCCGCGACAGACCCGATACTATGGCTACACCTTC.

This chain links TRBV7-6 with TRBJ2-2, with 10 bases fitting TRBD1. V was clipped by 5 bases and J by 4 bases; unmatched bases: 7. Per germline, CDR1 SGHVS and CDR2 FNYEAQ. CDR3 length: 16 amino acids. The CDR3 spells CASSDWDRGATGELFF. In DNA form, the CDR3 reads TGTGCCAGCAGCGACTGGGACAGGGGAGCCACCGGGGAGCTGTTTTTT.

This clonotype was observed a few times. The V and J genes are TRBV7-9 and TRBJ2-7; D could derive from TRBD1 or TRBD2 (6 bases each). V was shortened by 8 bases and J by 5 bases, with 22 bases between the two germline ends. This CDR3 contains 15 residues. From germline, CDR1 is SEHNR and CDR2 FQNEAQ (reference sequence). DNA for the CDR3: TGTGCCAGCCACCGAGGGGGAGGCATCTTGGACGAGCAGTACTTC. Translating it yields CASHRGGGILDEQYF.

Details on this clonotype: This may stem from a read error, because a much larger clone lies one nucleotide away. J is TRBJ2-7 and V is TRBV5-1; D is unresolved. The CDR3 consists of 15 residues. Germline V gives CDR1 SGHRS, CDR2 YFSETQ. For the CDR3, the DNA is TGCGCCAGCGGCTTGGCCCCAGGACGCTCCTACGAGCAGTACTTC. This gives the protein CASGLAPGRSYEQYF. The full variable domain, rest sourced from reference TRBV5-1 and TRBJ2-7, is KAGVTQTPRYLIKTRGQQVTLSCSPISGHRSVSWYQQTPGQGLQFLFEYFSETQRNKGNFPGRFSGRQFSNSRSEMNVSTLELGDSALYLCASGLAPGRSYEQYFGPGTRLTVT.